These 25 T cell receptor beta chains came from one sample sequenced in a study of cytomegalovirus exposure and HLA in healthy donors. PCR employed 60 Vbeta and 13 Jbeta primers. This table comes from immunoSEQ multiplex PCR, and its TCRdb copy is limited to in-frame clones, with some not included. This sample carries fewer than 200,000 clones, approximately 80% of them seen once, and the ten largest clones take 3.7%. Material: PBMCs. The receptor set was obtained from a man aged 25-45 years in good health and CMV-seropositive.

The chain's CDR3 is CANTGTQETQYF. The CDR3 DNA sequence: TGTGCCAACACAGGAACCCAAGAGACCCAGTACTTC. The chain joins TRBV27 to TRBJ2-5, with D maybe TRBD1 (5 bases). CDR3 size: 12 residues. Germline assignment: CDR1 MNHEY and CDR2 SMNVEV (reference sequence). Trimming cost V 10 bases and J 1 base, with 10 bases left between them.

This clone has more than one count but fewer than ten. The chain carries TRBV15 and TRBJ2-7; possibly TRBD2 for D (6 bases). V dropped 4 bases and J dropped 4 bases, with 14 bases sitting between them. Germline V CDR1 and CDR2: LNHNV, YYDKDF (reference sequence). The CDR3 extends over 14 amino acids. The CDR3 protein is CATSTASDYYEQYF. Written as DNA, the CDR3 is TGTGCCACCAGCACGGCTTCGGACTATTACGAGCAGTACTTC.

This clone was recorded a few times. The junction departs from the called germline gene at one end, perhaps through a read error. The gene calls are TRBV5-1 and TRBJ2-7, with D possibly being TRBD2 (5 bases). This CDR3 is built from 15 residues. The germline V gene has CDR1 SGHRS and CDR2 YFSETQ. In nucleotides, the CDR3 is TGCGCCAGCAGATTGGACCTAGCATGGGTCTACGAGCAGTACTTC. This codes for CASRLDLAWVYEQYF.

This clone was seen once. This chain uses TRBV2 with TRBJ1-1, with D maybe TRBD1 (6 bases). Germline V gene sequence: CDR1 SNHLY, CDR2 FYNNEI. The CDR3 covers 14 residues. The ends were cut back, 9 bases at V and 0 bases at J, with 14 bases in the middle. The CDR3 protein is CAREGGDMNTEAFF. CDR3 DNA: TGTGCCAGAGAGGGGGGGGATATGAACACTGAAGCTTTCTTT.

CDR3 nucleotide sequence: TGTGCCAGCAGTGGGAGGACTGAAGCTTTCTTT. The encoded protein is CASSGRTEAFF. The chain recombines TRBV28 with TRBJ1-1, with D unclear. V was shortened by 5 bases and J by 5 bases, with 6 bases between the two germline ends. From germline, CDR1 is MDHEN and CDR2 SYDVKM. The CDR3 contains 11 residues. Full variable domain (remainder filled in from reference TRBV28 and TRBJ1-1): DVKVTQSSRYLVKRTGEKVFLECVQDMDHENMFWYRQDPGLGLRLIYFSYDVKMKEKGDIPEGYSVSREKKERFSLILESASTNQTSMYLCASSGRTEAFFGQGTRLTVV.

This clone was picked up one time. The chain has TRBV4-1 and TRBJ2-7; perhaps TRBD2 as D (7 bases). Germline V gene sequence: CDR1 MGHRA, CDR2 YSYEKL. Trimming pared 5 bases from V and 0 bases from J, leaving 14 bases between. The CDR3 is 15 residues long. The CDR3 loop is CASSGGALPSYEQYF. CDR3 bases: TGCGCCAGCAGCGGGGGGGCACTACCCTCCTACGAGCAGTACTTC.

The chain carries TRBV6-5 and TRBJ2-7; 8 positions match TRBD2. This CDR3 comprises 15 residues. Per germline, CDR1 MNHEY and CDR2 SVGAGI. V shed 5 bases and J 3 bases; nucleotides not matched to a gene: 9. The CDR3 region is CASSNVLADLYEQYF. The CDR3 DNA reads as TGTGCCAGCAGTAACGTACTAGCGGATCTCTACGAGCAGTACTTC.

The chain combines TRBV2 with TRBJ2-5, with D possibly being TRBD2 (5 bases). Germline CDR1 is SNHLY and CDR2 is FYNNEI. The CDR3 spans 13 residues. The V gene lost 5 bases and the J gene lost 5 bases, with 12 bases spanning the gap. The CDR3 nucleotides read TGTGCCAGCAGTATTGAGGGTAGGGAGACCCAGTACTTC. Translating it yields CASSIEGRETQYF.

This CDR3 is CASSLGVSGLTDTQYF. The CDR3 DNA reads TGCGCCAGCAGCTTGGGAGTTAGCGGCCTCACAGATACGCAGTATTTT. The chain carries TRBV5-1 and TRBJ2-3, with a tentative D call TRBD2 (6 bases). The CDR3 runs to 16 residues. V lost 0 bases, J lost 2 bases, and 13 bases lay in between. Germline V lookup: CDR1 SGHRS, CDR2 YFSETQ.

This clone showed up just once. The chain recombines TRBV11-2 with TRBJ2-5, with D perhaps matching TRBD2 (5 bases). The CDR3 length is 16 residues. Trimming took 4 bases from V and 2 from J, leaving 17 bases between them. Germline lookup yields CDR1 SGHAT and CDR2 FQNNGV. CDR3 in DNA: TGTGCCAGCAGCTCTACCGGTGTCGGAGGACAAGAGACCCAGTACTTC. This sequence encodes CASSSTGVGGQETQYF.

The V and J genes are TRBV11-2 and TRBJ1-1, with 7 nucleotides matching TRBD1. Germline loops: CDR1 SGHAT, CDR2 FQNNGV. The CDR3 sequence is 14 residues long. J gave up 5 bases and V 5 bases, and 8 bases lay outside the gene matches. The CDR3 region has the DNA TGTGCCAGCAGCACCACAGGGGTGCGGACTGAAGCTTTCTTT. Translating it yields CASSTTGVRTEAFF. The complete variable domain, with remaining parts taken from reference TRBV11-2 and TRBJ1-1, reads EAGVAQSPRYKIIEKRQSVAFWCNPISGHATLYWYQQILGQGPKLLIQFQNNGVVDDSQLPKDRFSAERLKGVDSTLKIQPAKLEDSAVYLCASSTTGVRTEAFFGQGTRLTVV.

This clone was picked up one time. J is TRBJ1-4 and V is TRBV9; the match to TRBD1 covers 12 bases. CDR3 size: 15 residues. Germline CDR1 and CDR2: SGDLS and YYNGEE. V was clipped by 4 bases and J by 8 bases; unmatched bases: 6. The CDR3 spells CASSPRGTGGEKLFF. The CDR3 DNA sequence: TGTGCCAGCAGCCCGAGGGGGACAGGGGGCGAAAAACTGTTTTTT.

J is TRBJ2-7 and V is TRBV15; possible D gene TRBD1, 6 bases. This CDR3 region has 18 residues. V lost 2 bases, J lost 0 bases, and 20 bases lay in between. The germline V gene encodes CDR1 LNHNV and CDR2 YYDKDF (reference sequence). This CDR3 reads CATSRLVGITGYSYEQYF. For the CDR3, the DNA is TGTGCCACCAGCAGACTCGTTGGGATAACAGGGTACTCCTACGAGCAGTACTTC.

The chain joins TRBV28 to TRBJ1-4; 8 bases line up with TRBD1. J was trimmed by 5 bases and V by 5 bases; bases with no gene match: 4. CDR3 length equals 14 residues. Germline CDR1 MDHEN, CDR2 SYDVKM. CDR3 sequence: CASSPGQENEKLFF. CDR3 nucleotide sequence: TGTGCCAGCAGTCCGGGACAGGAGAATGAAAAACTGTTTTTT.

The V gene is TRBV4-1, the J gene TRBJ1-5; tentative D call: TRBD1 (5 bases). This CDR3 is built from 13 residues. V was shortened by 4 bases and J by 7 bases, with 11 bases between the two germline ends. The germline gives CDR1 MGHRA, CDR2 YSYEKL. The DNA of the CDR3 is TGCGCCAGCAGCCCGGACACTGGACAGCCCCAGCATTTT. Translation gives CASSPDTGQPQHF.

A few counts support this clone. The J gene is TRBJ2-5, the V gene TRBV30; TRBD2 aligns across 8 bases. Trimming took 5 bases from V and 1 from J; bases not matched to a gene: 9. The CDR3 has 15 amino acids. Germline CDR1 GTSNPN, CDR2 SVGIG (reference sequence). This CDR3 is CAWSNPGGVQETQYF. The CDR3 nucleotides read TGTGCCTGGTCTAATCCCGGGGGGGTCCAAGAGACCCAGTACTTC.

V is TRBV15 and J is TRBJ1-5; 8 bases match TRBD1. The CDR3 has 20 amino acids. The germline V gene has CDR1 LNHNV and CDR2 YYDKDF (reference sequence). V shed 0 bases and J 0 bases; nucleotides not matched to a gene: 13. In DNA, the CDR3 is TGTGCCACCAGCAGAGATTTCGGGACAGGCGGTTTCGATAGCAATCAGCCCCAGCATTTT. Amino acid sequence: CATSRDFGTGGFDSNQPQHF.

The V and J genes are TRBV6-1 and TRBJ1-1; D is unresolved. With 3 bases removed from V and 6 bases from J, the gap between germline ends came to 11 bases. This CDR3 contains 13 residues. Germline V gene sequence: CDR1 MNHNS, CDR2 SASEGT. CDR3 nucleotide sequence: TGTGCCAGCAGTGACCAGAGGGTCCCTGAAGCTTTCTTT. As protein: CASSDQRVPEAFF.

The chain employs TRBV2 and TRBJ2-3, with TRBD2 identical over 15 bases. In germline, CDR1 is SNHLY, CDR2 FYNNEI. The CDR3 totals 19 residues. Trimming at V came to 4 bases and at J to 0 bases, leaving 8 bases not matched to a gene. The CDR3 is CASSARLGTSGGSTDTQYF. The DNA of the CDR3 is TGTGCCAGCAGTGCCCGCCTTGGGACTAGCGGGGGGAGCACAGATACGCAGTATTTT.

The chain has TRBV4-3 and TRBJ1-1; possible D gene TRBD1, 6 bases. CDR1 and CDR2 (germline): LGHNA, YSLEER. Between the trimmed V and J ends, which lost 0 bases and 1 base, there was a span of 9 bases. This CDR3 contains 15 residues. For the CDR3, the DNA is TGCGCCAGCAGCCAAGAAAGGACAGCGAACACTGAAGCTTTCTTT. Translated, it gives CASSQERTANTEAFF.

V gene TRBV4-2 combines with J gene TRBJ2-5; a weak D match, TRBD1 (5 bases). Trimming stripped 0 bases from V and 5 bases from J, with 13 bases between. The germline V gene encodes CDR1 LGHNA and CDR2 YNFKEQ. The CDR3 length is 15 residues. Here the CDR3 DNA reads TGTGCCAGCAGCCAAGACGCAGGGTCGGAGGAGACCCAGTACTTC. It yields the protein CASSQDAGSEETQYF.

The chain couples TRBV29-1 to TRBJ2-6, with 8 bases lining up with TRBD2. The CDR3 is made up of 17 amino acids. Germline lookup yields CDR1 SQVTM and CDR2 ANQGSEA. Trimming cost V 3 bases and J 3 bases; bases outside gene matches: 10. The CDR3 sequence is CSVDFVAGTGGANVLTF. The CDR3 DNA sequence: TGCAGCGTTGATTTCGTAGCGGGGACCGGTGGGGCCAACGTCCTGACTTTC.

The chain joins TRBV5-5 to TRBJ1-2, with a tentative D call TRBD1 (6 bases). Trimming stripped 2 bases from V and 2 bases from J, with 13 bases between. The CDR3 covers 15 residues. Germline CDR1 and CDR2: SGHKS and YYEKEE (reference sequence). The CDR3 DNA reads TGTGCCAGCAGCTTCTTCCCGACAGGAAACTATGGCTACACCTTC. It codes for CASSFFPTGNYGYTF.

Here the CDR3 reads CASSAQASLDTEAFF. CDR3 nucleotides: TGTGCCAGCAGCGCTCAGGCCAGCTTAGACACTGAAGCTTTCTTT. The V and J genes are TRBV21-1 and TRBJ1-1; the DNA was not compared with TRBD1, the D call given in the table. TRBV21-1 is flagged as a pseudogene. The CDR3 is 15 amino acids.

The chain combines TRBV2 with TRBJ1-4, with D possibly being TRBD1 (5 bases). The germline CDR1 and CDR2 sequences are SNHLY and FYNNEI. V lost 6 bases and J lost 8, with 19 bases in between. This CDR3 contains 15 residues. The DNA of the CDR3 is TGTGCCAGCAGCGAACGACGGGGGTTTGGGGAAAAACTGTTTTTT. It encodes CASSERRGFGEKLFF.